Listed below are T cell receptor beta chains from one sample, sequenced in a study of T cells expressing NK-cell markers. Following a re-call of the 5' RACE reads, TCRdb has one entry per CDR3 protein and lacks DNA. The table lists 150,000 to 180,000 distinct CDR3 sequences. Sequences were obtained from blood T cells: a sorted CD56 or NKG2C T cell subset, CD4+ or CD8+ T cells, or bulk PBMC T cells (not recorded which). The source of these receptors is a woman aged 45-59 years in good health. Both conserved end residues are part of each CDR3.

TRBJ2-1,15,TRBV9,CASTQQGAVYNEQFF
TRBJ2-1,15,TRBV9,CASSPTGNPYNEQFF
TRBJ2-1,15,TRBV27,CASTSGTSLYNEQFF
TRBJ2-3,13,TRBV5-1,CASSRIGGDTQYF
TRBJ2-1,15,TRBV4-1,CASSPGLGLGNEQFF
TRBJ2-2,19,TRBV6-5,CASCPDPRGVDSGTGELFF
TRBJ2-7,14,TRBV6-4,CASSDSAGSYEQYF
TRBJ2-1,15,TRBV2,CASSVGTSGSDEQFF
TRBJ2-3,16,TRBV20-1,CSASPLAGEGTDTQYF
TRBJ2-1,17,TRBV6-5,CASSYSRGRTPVNEQFF
TRBJ2-1,11,TRBV29-1,CSLSEGEREFF
TRBJ2-3,13,TRBV15,CATSRSGSVDQYF
TRBJ2-1,15,TRBV6-5,CASRLSSGAYNEQFF
TRBJ2-2,17,TRBV7-8,CASSLRGRGPGTGELFF
TRBJ1-5,15,TRBV20-1,CSARQGAESNQPQHF
TRBJ2-5,15,TRBV12-3/TRBV12-4,CASRPTLGSLETQYF
TRBJ2-5,14,TRBV24-1,CATSDFRADETQYF
TRBJ2-1,16,TRBV4-1,CASSPPLAGVDNEQFF
TRBJ2-2,14,TRBV24-1,CATSGAGSTGELFF
TRBJ2-7,13,TRBV12-3/TRBV12-4,CASSWGQGYEQYF
TRBJ2-1,15,TRBV6-5,CASSYSTGGYNEQFF
TRBJ1-3,16,TRBV10-3,CAITSPRDRGENTIYF
TRBJ1-2,14,TRBV11-2,CASSLEGYGSGYTF
TRBJ2-2,17,TRBV11-3,CASTIRGLTLNTGELFF
TRBJ2-7,11,TRBV29-1,CSVDPGYEQYF
TRBJ2-6,13,TRBV2,CARYLSGANVLTF
TRBJ2-2,16,TRBV4-1,CASSLTGTGDTGELFF
TRBJ2-2,13,TRBV7-9,CASRDKNTGELFF
TRBJ2-1,13,TRBV13,CASRAGNLPEQFF
TRBJ2-5,14,TRBV7-2,CASRVDRGIGTQYF
TRBJ2-7,17,TRBV4-1,CASSQARPGLAGGEQYF
TRBJ2-1,14,TRBV7-2,CASSLQGLVNEQFF
TRBJ1-5,13,TRBV6-5,CASSYVWGQPQHF
TRBJ2-1,15,TRBV5-5,CASSFSGNSYNEQFF
TRBJ2-7,14,TRBV21-1,CASIKAEGCYEQYF
TRBJ2-7,13,TRBV5-6,CASSYGTGDEQYF
TRBJ2-7,13,TRBV4-1,CASSAHGSYEQYF
TRBJ2-1,18,TRBV27,CASSAGGTSGRGSNEQFF
TRBJ2-1,13,TRBV24-1,CATGLSSYNEQFF
TRBJ2-2,17,TRBV6-5,CASSYSLAGGATGELFF
TRBJ2-3,13,TRBV10-2,CASSIAASSPQYF
TRBJ2-7,16,TRBV5-1,CASSLGQGLRSYEQYF